The next 7 T cell receptor beta chains were all read from a single sample in a study of blood T cell repertoires in COVID-19. Measured with immunoSEQ multiplex PCR; TCRdb has only the in-frame clones, and not every one. Of about 110,000 clones in the sample, 75% to 90% were seen once. The specimen sequenced was peripheral blood. These receptors all come from a middle-aged woman with acute or convalescent COVID-19.

The chain joins TRBV6-5 to TRBJ1-2; D perhaps matches TRBD1 (5 bases). V shed 0 bases and J shed 4 bases, with 9 bases lying between them. From germline, CDR1 is MNHEY and CDR2 SVGAGI. This CDR3 is 14 amino acids long. CDR3 in amino acids: CASSYSGASYGYTF. The CDR3 nucleotides are TGTGCCAGCAGTTACTCTGGGGCAAGCTATGGCTACACCTTC.

This clone was recorded a few times. J is TRBJ1-5 and V is TRBV4-1; 7 bases match TRBD1. The germline CDR1 and CDR2 sequences are MGHRA and YSYEKL. V shed 8 bases and J 5 bases; nucleotides not matched to a gene: 9. The CDR3 has 14 amino acids. CDR3 region: CASRETGPDQPQHF. The CDR3 nucleotides read TGCGCCAGCCGCGAGACAGGGCCTGATCAGCCCCAGCATTTT.

The chain links TRBV2 to TRBJ2-5, with D perhaps matching TRBD2 (7 bases). CDR3 length: 14 amino acids. Germline CDR1 is SNHLY and CDR2 is FYNNEI. V was shortened by 2 bases and J by 5 bases, with 12 bases between the two germline ends. CDR3 sequence (DNA): TGTGCCAGCAGTGAATGGGGGGGCCGTGAGACCCAGTACTTC. Protein product: CASSEWGGRETQYF.

The chain carries TRBV5-6 and TRBJ1-1; maybe TRBD1 (6 bases). Trimming took 1 base from V and 6 from J, leaving 16 bases between them. Germline-derived CDR1 and CDR2 are SGHDT and YYEEEE. This CDR3 has 15 residues. The CDR3 region has the DNA TGTGCCAGCAGCTTGTTTTCAGGGGCAAGGTCTGAAGCTTTCTTT. It yields the protein CASSLFSGARSEAFF.

The gene calls are TRBV27 and TRBJ1-5; 10 bases are a match to TRBD1. Germline lookup yields CDR1 MNHEY and CDR2 SMNVEV (reference sequence). There are 17 residues in the CDR3. Unmatched junction bases numbered 13, after V lost 5 bases and J lost 6 bases. CDR3 residues: CASSPPPGTGVPQPQHF. As DNA, the CDR3 is TGTGCCAGCAGTCCGCCCCCCGGGACAGGGGTCCCTCAGCCCCAGCATTTT.

V gene TRBV5-1 combines with J gene TRBJ1-4, with D possibly matching TRBD1 (5 bases). The germline V and J ends were trimmed by 4 bases and 1 base, with 11 bases remaining between them. The CDR3 is 15 residues long. Germline assignment: CDR1 SGHRS and CDR2 YFSETQ. In DNA, the CDR3 is TGCGCCAGCAGCAATTCCCAGGGAACTAATGAAAAACTGTTTTTT. This sequence encodes CASSNSQGTNEKLFF.

This chain links TRBV6-5 with TRBJ1-1; possibly TRBD1 for D (6 bases). CDR1 and CDR2 from the germline V gene are MNHEY and SVGAGI. Trimming took off 5 bases at V and 5 bases at J, with 18 bases between the two ends. The CDR3 is made up of 15 amino acids. In DNA form, the CDR3 reads TGTGCCAGCAGTCGACGTGAAGGGGGAACTACTGAAGCTTTCTTT. It translates to CASSRREGGTTEAFF.